A selection of T cell receptor beta chains follows, all from one sample in a study of T cells in tuberculosis. Here immunoSEQ multiplex PCR was the method, and the copy in TCRdb shows in-frame clones only, minus some. The sample lists approximately 88,000 clones, approximately 91% seen once, with under 2.5% in the top ten. The sequenced sample was CD1b-GMM tetramer-negative cells sorted from PBMCs. These receptors were obtained from an adult woman with latent tuberculosis. Both conserved end residues are part of each CDR3. D genes are given only for firm matches. Expanded clones are given a class, and other clones once, few, many or no size at all.

clone size,V gene,D gene,CDR3 protein
-,TRBV7-2,-,CASSLVTQLTGELFF
-,TRBV19,TRBD1,CASSTLQGAFHLTEAFF
-,TRBV5-1,-,CASSLSISRVETQYF
-,TRBV29-1,-,CSVQKTERSGNTIYF
-,TRBV27,-,CASSLFPFDRDKRQETQYF
-,TRBV5-6,-,CASSLGHSSYEQYF
-,TRBV4-2,-,CASSQNRLAVHEQYF
-,TRBV7-9,TRBD1,CASSPGQAQYF
-,TRBV7-2,-,CASSFMYQETQYF
-,TRBV2,-,CASSPQYRNEQFF
-,TRBV10-3,TRBD1,CAISESRFGTGRALSYGYTF
-,TRBV9,TRBD2,CASSVEVSGAYNEQFF
-,TRBV27,-,CASSLGHLNTEAFF
-,TRBV30,TRBD2,CAWSGLADYNEQFF
-,TRBV6-1,TRBD1,CASSEEVTGGQPQHF
-,TRBV9,TRBD2,CASSVGGLAGGPTGELFF
-,TRBV7-9,-,CASSSAGVTEAFF
-,TRBV7-3,TRBD1,CASSSGGLTEAFF
-,TRBV6-1,TRBD1,CASSEIGQGNYGYTF
-,TRBV19,-,CASSISTEYNEKLFF
-,TRBV7-6,-,CASSPGEDTQYF
-,TRBV6-1,-,CASRQDVPSGNTIYF
once,TRBV7-2,-,CASSVYRGRVDTQYF
once,TRBV5-1,TRBD2,CASSLGLAGGRTSTDTQYF
-,TRBV5-6,TRBD1,CASSLAGTGDSNQPQHF
few,TRBV19,-,CASSTRTDTGELFF
-,TRBV6-5,TRBD1,CASSYSTGFAEAFF
-,TRBV4-2,-,CASSQEFGGQGELFF
-,TRBV11-2,TRBD1,CASSSRTAQGAEAFF
once,TRBV30,TRBD1,CAWSATRTGGGGTIYF
-,TRBV14,TRBD1,CASSLRTGINNEQFF
once,TRBV5-5,TRBD1,CASSYGTADNSPLHF
-,TRBV6-1,-,CASSDGVAWKTQYF
-,TRBV27,TRBD1,CASSLTPGTGTEQYF
-,TRBV18,-,CASSTTPRGGESSYNEQFF
few,TRBV7-2,-,CASSLSTDTQYF
-,TRBV15,TRBD2,CATSRERLAGGPLYEQFF
-,TRBV5-8,-,CASGGISDTQYF
-,TRBV2,-,CASSVWGVSYNEQFF
-,TRBV9,-,CASSVATTGMGDTQYF
-,TRBV6-5,-,CASSSLPDRPPYGYTF
-,TRBV6-4,-,CASSEGLNQPQHF
-,TRBV4-3,TRBD2,CASSRRGDSGGPDNEQFF
-,TRBV10-2,-,CASLTSLTGELFF
once,TRBV19,-,CASIGTPYGYTF
-,TRBV7-2,-,CASRPGTYSNQPQHF
-,TRBV19,-,CASSILGVGRNQPQHF
-,TRBV19,-,CASSIGQGGETQYF
-,TRBV6-6,-,CASSYSRLVQETQYF
-,TRBV4-2,TRBD2,CASSQAGGRTQYF
-,TRBV27,TRBD1,CASSKEQGAREQYF
-,TRBV5-1,TRBD1,CASSPGTGAYEQYF